The rows below give T cell receptor beta chains drawn from one sample of a study of regulatory T cells in long-lasting Graves disease. MiXCR was run by TCRdb on the multiplex PCR reads, yielding one entry per CDR3 protein. The sample includes approximately 380,000 distinct CDR3 sequences, less than 25% of them seen just once. The sample here was peripheral blood mononuclear cells (PBMCs), taken when the disease was refractory, from a patient treated with antithyroid drugs. The receptors stem from a female donor with Graves disease. The CDR3 runs from the conserved cysteine through the conserved F or W. Each record gives: J gene, clone size, D gene, V gene, CDR3 DNA, CDR3 protein. The D gene is left open where the match is weak. Only some rows state a clone size, as once, few, many or a class for expanded clones.

TRBJ2-2,NA,TRBD1,TRBV14,TGTGCCAGCAGCCAAGTGCGGACAGGGGCGAAGAACACCGGGGAGCTGTTTTTT,CASSQVRTGAKNTGELFF
TRBJ2-2,few,NA,TRBV29-1,TGCAGCGTTGTATTTCAGAACACCGGGGAGCTGTTTTTT,CSVVFQNTGELFF
TRBJ2-7,NA,TRBD1,TRBV7-9,TGTGCCAGCAGCTCCACGGGACAGTCCTACGAGCAGTACTTC,CASSSTGQSYEQYF
TRBJ2-3,few,NA,TRBV28,TGTGCCAGCAGTTTAATTAGGGGGGACACAGATACGCAGTATTTT,CASSLIRGDTDTQYF
TRBJ2-7,many,NA,TRBV7-2,TGTGCCAGCAGCCCGGGACGGGGTCTTACCTACGAGCAGTACTTC,CASSPGRGLTYEQYF
TRBJ2-7,many,TRBD2,TRBV7-2,TGTGCCAGCAGCACTACCCCTAGCGGGGAGGGCTACGAGCAGTACTTC,CASSTTPSGEGYEQYF
TRBJ2-5,NA,NA,TRBV6-1,TGTGCCAGCAGTGGAGTTTTGGGGGGACCGGAGACCCAGTACTTC,CASSGVLGGPETQYF
TRBJ2-7,many,TRBD1,TRBV6-1,TGTGCCAGCAGCGGGACAGGGGTCGGCGAGCAGTACTTC,CASSGTGVGEQYF
TRBJ2-5,NA,TRBD2,TRBV20-1,TGCAGTGCTAGCGGGACTAGCGGGAGGGCCTACCAAGAGACCCAGTACTTC,CSASGTSGRAYQETQYF
TRBJ1-3,many,NA,TRBV20-1,TGCAGTGCGATTCAGGGCCCCTTATCAGGAAACACCATATATTTT,CSAIQGPLSGNTIYF
TRBJ2-7,few,TRBD2,TRBV10-3,TGTGCCATCAGTGAGGTGGGACTAGCGGGGTCCGAGCAGTACTTC,CAISEVGLAGSEQYF
TRBJ1-5,few,TRBD1,TRBV19,TGTGCCAGTAGTACCCGACAGGGCTGGGGCAATCAGCCCCAGCATTTT,CASSTRQGWGNQPQHF
TRBJ1-1,NA,NA,TRBV10-3,TGTGCCATCAGTGAGACGACGGGGGGGAATGAAGCTTTCTTT,CAISETTGGNEAFF
TRBJ2-3,NA,TRBD2,TRBV18,TGTGCCAGCTCACCACCGGGACTAGCGGGAGAAGATACGCAGTATTTT,CASSPPGLAGEDTQYF
TRBJ1-1,NA,TRBD1,TRBV6-5,TGTGCCAGCAGTTCTGACAGGGAGGGTGAAGCTTTCTTT,CASSSDREGEAFF
TRBJ2-2,few,NA,TRBV29-1,TGCAGCGTTGAAGATCGAAGACAGAGTGGCACCGGGGAGCTGTTTTTT,CSVEDRRQSGTGELFF
TRBJ2-1,NA,TRBD2,TRBV11-2,TGTGCCAGCAGCCACCCGGGACTAGCGCGGGGCAATGAGCAGTTCTTC,CASSHPGLARGNEQFF
TRBJ1-1,NA,TRBD1,TRBV3-1,TGTGCCAGCAGCGCCATGCCGACAGGGGGAGTTGAAGCTTTCTTT,CASSAMPTGGVEAFF
TRBJ1-1,many,TRBD1,TRBV30,TGTGCCTGGGAACCAGGGGGCACTGAAGCTTTCTTT,CAWEPGGTEAFF
TRBJ2-6,NA,NA,TRBV20-1,TGCAGTGCAGCAGACTTCTCTGGGGCCAACGTCCTGACTTTC,CSAADFSGANVLTF
TRBJ2-3,NA,NA,TRBV7-2,TGTGCCAGCAGCAACCGGCTCCCTGGTACAGATACGCAGTATTTT,CASSNRLPGTDTQYF
TRBJ2-1,few,TRBD2,TRBV12-3/TRBV12-4,TGTGCCAGCAGTTTTCTAGCGGGAAGGTACAATGAGCAGTTCTTC,CASSFLAGRYNEQFF
TRBJ2-7,NA,NA,TRBV29-1,TGCAGCGTGCCCGGGTCAGGAGCCTACGAGCAGTACTTC,CSVPGSGAYEQYF
TRBJ2-2,many,TRBD2,TRBV2,TGTGCCAGCAGTGAGGGGGGACTAGCGGGAACCGGGGAGCTGTTTTTT,CASSEGGLAGTGELFF
TRBJ2-7,many,TRBD2,TRBV12-3/TRBV12-4,TGTGCCAGCAGTTATCAGACTAGCGGGAGGGCCGGGTCCTACGAGCAGTACTTC,CASSYQTSGRAGSYEQYF
TRBJ1-1,many,NA,TRBV11-2,TGTGCCAGCAGCTTCGCGTCGCGGATCACTGAAGCTTTCTTT,CASSFASRITEAFF
TRBJ2-1,few,TRBD2,TRBV12-3/TRBV12-4,TGTGCCAGCACCCCGGGACTAGCGGGAGGGCGCCGGAATGAGCAGTTCTTC,CASTPGLAGGRRNEQFF
TRBJ2-5,many,TRBD2,TRBV20-1,TGCAGTGCCGAGGGCGGGCGGGAGGACCAAGAGACCCAGTACTTC,CSAEGGREDQETQYF
TRBJ2-2,few,TRBD1,TRBV7-6,TGTGCCAGCAGTCTGGGACAGGGGGACACCGGGGAGCTGTTTTTT,CASSLGQGDTGELFF
TRBJ2-2,NA,TRBD2,TRBV11-1,TGTGCCAGCAGCCCCACCGTAGCGGGAGCCCTAACCGGGGAGCTGTTTTTT,CASSPTVAGALTGELFF
TRBJ2-5,NA,TRBD1,TRBV20-1,TGCAGTGCTACAGGGGGCGTTTTAGAGACCCAGTACTTC,CSATGGVLETQYF
TRBJ2-5,many,TRBD2,TRBV12-3/TRBV12-4,TGTGCCAGCAGTGAGACACTAGCGGGGGTCCAAGAGACCCAGTACTTC,CASSETLAGVQETQYF
TRBJ2-1,few,NA,TRBV29-1,TGCAGCGCTCGTGGGACCACGGTGGGGAATGAGCAGTTCTTC,CSARGTTVGNEQFF
TRBJ2-4,NA,NA,TRBV6-1,TGTGCCAGCCGGCTCGACCCCGCCGGGGCCAAAAACATTCAGTACTTC,CASRLDPAGAKNIQYF
TRBJ2-7,many,NA,TRBV27,TGTGCCAGCAGCTTAACGCTTCTATCCTACGAGCAGTACTTC,CASSLTLLSYEQYF
TRBJ2-7,many,TRBD2,TRBV2,TGTGCCAGCAGTGAAGGGATCTTAGCGGGAGGGATCTCCTACGAGCAGTACTTC,CASSEGILAGGISYEQYF
TRBJ1-5,NA,NA,TRBV19,TGTGCCAGTGGGGGGGGGGTTTGGCAGCCCCAGCATTTT,CASGGGVWQPQHF
TRBJ1-5,NA,TRBD1,TRBV5-1,TGCGCCAGCACCCCCGGGACAGGGGGCAATCAGCCCCAGCATTTT,CASTPGTGGNQPQHF
TRBJ2-2,few,TRBD2,TRBV29-1,TGCAGCGTTGAACCTAGCGGGAGTACCGGGGAGCTGTTTTTT,CSVEPSGSTGELFF
TRBJ2-6,many,NA,TRBV12-5,TGTGCTAGTGGTTTGGAGTCCGGTGGGGCCAACGTCCTGACTTTC,CASGLESGGANVLTF
TRBJ2-5,many,TRBD2,TRBV6-1,TGTGCCAGCAAGGTTGGGGGGGGAGAGACCCAGTACTTC,CASKVGGGETQYF
TRBJ2-7,NA,NA,TRBV19,TGTGCCAGTAGTATCGGGCGCTCGACCTACGAGCAGTACTTC,CASSIGRSTYEQYF
TRBJ1-2,many,TRBD1,TRBV27,TGTGCCAGCAGTTCAGGACAGGGGATTAACTATGGCTACACCTTC,CASSSGQGINYGYTF
TRBJ2-2,once,TRBD1,TRBV6-2/TRBV6-3,TGTGCCAGCATCGGACAGGGGAGGTTAACCGGGGAGCTGTTTTTT,CASIGQGRLTGELFF
TRBJ2-7,NA,TRBD2,TRBV5-1,TGCGCCAGCAGCTCGGGACTAGCGGGAGGGCCTCTATCCTACGAGCAGTACTTC,CASSSGLAGGPLSYEQYF
TRBJ2-7,few,NA,TRBV28,TGTGCCAGCCCTCCTCTAGGGACAAAGACCTACGAGCAGTACTTC,CASPPLGTKTYEQYF
TRBJ1-1,NA,TRBD1,TRBV3-1,TGTGCCAGCAGCCCCCACCCAGGACAGGTTGGGGGTGAAGCTTTCTTT,CASSPHPGQVGGEAFF
TRBJ1-1,many,NA,TRBV10-3,TGTGCCATCAGTGAATCAGGGATGAACACTGAAGCTTTCTTT,CAISESGMNTEAFF
TRBJ1-1,NA,NA,TRBV29-1,TGCAGCGTTGGAGAGGCAGGGCCGAACACTGAAGCTTTCTTT,CSVGEAGPNTEAFF
TRBJ2-3,NA,NA,TRBV4-3,TGCGCCAGCAGCCAAGAATCAGGGCGCACAGATACGCAGTATTTT,CASSQESGRTDTQYF
TRBJ2-2,few,TRBD1,TRBV24-1,TGTGCCACGAGTCCGGGACAGAGCACCGGGGAGCTGTTTTTT,CATSPGQSTGELFF